The 20 T cell receptor beta chains reported below all come from one sample, sequenced in a study of control samples from healthy donors and cancer patients. TCRdb's table, derived via immunoSEQ multiplex PCR, lists solely in-frame clones and lacks some. The sample includes around 90,000 clones, about nine tenths of them seen just once. Sequenced: blood. These receptors all come from a man younger than 45 in good health.

The chain joins TRBV2 to TRBJ2-3; D uncertain. This CDR3 is built from 12 residues. Trimming pared 2 bases from V and 4 bases from J, leaving 4 bases between. Germline V gene lookup returns CDR1 SNHLY and CDR2 FYNNEI. As DNA, the CDR3 is TGTGCCAGCAGTGAATGGTCAGATACGCAGTATTTT. Amino acids: CASSEWSDTQYF.

This clone was counted a single time. The CDR3 DNA follows: TGTGCCAGCAGTTACTCGACTCAGATTGATGGCTACACCTTC. Translated: CASSYSTQIDGYTF. The chain employs TRBV6-5 and TRBJ1-2; D gene unclear. Germline V gene data show CDR1 as MNHEY and CDR2 as SVGAGI. Trimming took 0 bases from V and 6 from J, leaving 11 bases between them. This CDR3 spans 14 amino acids.

This chain uses TRBV6-5 with TRBJ2-1; 10 positions agree with TRBD1. The CDR3 is 15 amino acids. Germline lookup yields CDR1 MNHEY and CDR2 SVGAGI. J was trimmed by 8 bases and V by 2 bases; bases with no gene match: 6. The chain's CDR3 is CASSYRQGALDEQFF. In nucleotides, the CDR3 is TGTGCCAGCAGTTACCGACAGGGGGCGCTCGATGAGCAGTTCTTC.

This chain connects TRBV9 to TRBJ2-5, with D perhaps TRBD1 (5 bases). The CDR3 is 14 amino acids. Germline CDR1 reads SGDLS; CDR2 reads YYNGEE. V dropped 3 bases and J dropped 3 bases, with 12 bases sitting between them. The CDR3 nucleotides read TGTGCCAGCAGCGCAGGGTTAAACGAAGAGACCCAGTACTTC. The encoded protein is CASSAGLNEETQYF.

This clone has a single count. The chain's CDR3 is CASSTRGGGPGTGELFF. CDR3 DNA sequence: TGTGCCAGTAGTACAAGAGGTGGGGGGCCGGGCACCGGGGAGCTGTTTTTT. The genes are TRBV19 and TRBJ2-2; D may match TRBD1 or TRBD2 (6 bases each). From germline, CDR1 is LNHDA and CDR2 SQIVND (reference sequence). Trimming cost V 4 bases and J 4 bases, with 19 bases left between them. CDR3 length: 17 amino acids.

The V call is TRBV21-1, the J call TRBJ2-5; TRBD1 is the table's D call and was not checked against the DNA. TRBV21-1 is a pseudogene segment. The CDR3 runs 17 residues. The CDR3 loop reads CASSKVAVVGARETQYF. For the CDR3, the DNA is TGTGCCAGCAGCAAAGTGGCCGTTGTGGGGGCAAGGGAGACCCAGTACTTC.

This sequence joins TRBV10-2 and TRBJ1-4; D is perhaps TRBD1 (5 bases). Trimming removed 3 bases at V and 6 bases at J, with 17 bases between. Germline CDR1 reads WSHSY; CDR2 reads SAAADI. This CDR3 comprises 16 residues. The CDR3 DNA is TGCGCCAGCAGTGACCCCGTGGCAGGGTGGGATGAAAAACTGTTTTTT. Amino acids: CASSDPVAGWDEKLFF.

J is TRBJ1-4 and V is TRBV5-4; no reliable D call. CDR3 length: 16 amino acids. Trimming left V 3 bases short and J 3 bases short, with 15 bases between. Germline CDR1 is SGHNT and CDR2 is YYREEE (reference sequence). For the CDR3, the DNA is TGTGCCAGCAGCTCTGGGCCGCAGGACTCTAATGAAAAACTGTTTTTT. It is translated as CASSSGPQDSNEKLFF.

V usage is TRBV29-1 and J usage is TRBJ1-2; a possible D gene is TRBD1 (5 bases). This CDR3 is built from 12 residues. Deletions cut 4 bases from V and 1 base from J, with 7 bases between. The germline V gene has CDR1 SQVTM and CDR2 ANQGSEA. The CDR3 sequence: CSVGGINYGYTF. In DNA, the CDR3 is TGCAGCGTTGGGGGGATTAACTATGGCTACACCTTC.

The rearrangement links TRBV29-1 to TRBJ1-2; D is perhaps TRBD1 (6 bases). The CDR3 contains 12 residues. Trimming stripped 4 bases from V and 5 bases from J, with 11 bases between. Germline values: CDR1 SQVTM, CDR2 ANQGSEA. CDR3 in amino acids: CSVGQQGYGYTF. CDR3 DNA sequence: TGCAGCGTTGGTCAGCAGGGGTATGGCTACACCTTC.

The table lists this clone with a few counts. The chain combines TRBV30 with TRBJ1-2; D unresolved. CDR3 length: 12 amino acids. Germline V gene data show CDR1 as GTSNPN and CDR2 as SVGIG (reference sequence). Trimming cost V 2 bases and J 5 bases, with 9 bases left between them. The CDR3 loop reads CAWSLGPYGYTF. CDR3 DNA sequence: TGTGCCTGGAGTCTCGGACCTTATGGCTACACCTTC. The full variable domain, with the rest looked up from reference TRBV30 and TRBJ1-2, is SQTIHQWPATLVQPVGSPLSLECTVEGTSNPNLYWYRQAAGRGLQLLFYSVGIGQISSEVPQNLSASRPQDRQFILSSKKLLLSDSGFYLCAWSLGPYGYTFGSGTRLTVV.

The gene calls are TRBV15 and TRBJ1-3; D gene unclear. Germline assignment: CDR1 LNHNV and CDR2 YYDKDF (reference sequence). The V and J ends lost 4 bases and 4 bases respectively, with 11 bases between them. The length of the CDR3 is 14 residues. The CDR3 is CATSTSEGGNTIYF. The DNA for the CDR3 is TGTGCCACCAGCACCTCCGAAGGGGGAAACACCATATATTTT.

The CDR3 protein is CASSLRGTAGKYEQYF. The CDR3, as DNA: TGTGCCAGCAGTCTCCGGGGGACCGCCGGAAAATACGAGCAGTACTTC. The J gene is TRBJ2-7, the V gene TRBV6-2 or TRBV6-3, with a possible D match to TRBD2 (6 bases). The CDR3 length is 16 residues. V dropped 5 bases and J dropped 4 bases, with 21 bases sitting between them. Germline V gene lookup returns CDR1 MNHEY and CDR2 SVGEGT.

This chain joins TRBV6-4 and TRBJ1-1; D unresolved. The ends were cut back, 8 bases at V and 4 bases at J, with 17 bases in the middle. CDR3 length: 14 amino acids. From germline, CDR1 is MRHNA and CDR2 SNTAGT. As DNA, the CDR3 is TGTGCCAGCCGCGACTCATCCCGGGGCACTGAAGCTTTCTTT. This encodes CASRDSSRGTEAFF.

The chain combines TRBV29-1 with TRBJ2-7; D is ambiguous. Trimming stripped 7 bases from V and 3 bases from J, with 10 bases between. The germline V gene has CDR1 SQVTM and CDR2 ANQGSEA. The CDR3 is 11 amino acids. As DNA, the CDR3 is TGCAGCGCTACCCTGGGCTACGAGCAGTACTTC. Translating gives CSATLGYEQYF.

The genes are TRBV3-1 (or the pseudogene TRBV3-2) and TRBJ1-2; no clear D. V dropped 1 base and J dropped 8 bases, with 14 bases sitting between them. CDR3 length: 14 residues. Germline V lookup: CDR1 LGHDT, CDR2 YNNKEL (reference sequence). The CDR3 region has the DNA TGTGCCAGCAGCCAAGGGTCGACTCGGCACGGCTACACCTTC. Translation: CASSQGSTRHGYTF.

This chain connects TRBV2 to TRBJ1-4, with a weak D call TRBD1 (6 bases). This CDR3 region has 18 residues. Trimming cost V 5 bases and J 0 bases, with 19 bases left between them. Germline CDR1 SNHLY, CDR2 FYNNEI. In DNA form, the CDR3 reads TGTGCCAGCAGTCGACGCGCCGGGGGCGGAGCAACTAATGAAAAACTGTTTTTT. This encodes CASSRRAGGGATNEKLFF.

The chain employs TRBV9 and TRBJ2-1; 14 nucleotides align to TRBD2. The CDR3 length is 16 residues. The V gene end was trimmed by 3 bases and the J gene end by 8 bases; junction bases not matched to a gene: 7. The V gene's germline CDR1 is SGDLS and CDR2 YYNGEE. The CDR3, as DNA: TGTGCCAGCAGCGAAACGACTAGCGGGGGGGCCTATGAGCAGTTCTTC. It encodes CASSETTSGGAYEQFF.

This sequence joins TRBV30 and TRBJ2-3; TRBD2 agrees at 9 bases. The CDR3 length is 17 residues. In germline, CDR1 is GTSNPN, CDR2 SVGIG (reference sequence). Trimming removed 0 bases from V and 8 bases from J; junction bases left unmatched: 15. The CDR3 loop reads CAWSVAWGGGAAATQYF. The DNA of the CDR3 is TGTGCCTGGAGTGTGGCGTGGGGCGGGGGGGCCGCTGCTACGCAGTATTTT.

The CDR3 is CASTVSTGGNSPLHF. CDR3 nucleotide sequence: TGTGCCAGCACGGTTTCAACGGGAGGTAATTCACCCCTCCACTTT. This chain joins TRBV3-1 (or the pseudogene TRBV3-2) and TRBJ1-6; unclear D gene. V was trimmed by 7 bases and J by 6 bases, leaving 16 bases between them. The CDR3 runs 15 residues. Germline V gene sequence: CDR1 LGHDT, CDR2 YNNKEL (reference sequence).